The rows below give T cell receptor beta chains drawn from one sample of a study of blood T cell repertoires in COVID-19. Repertoires were generated with immunoSEQ multiplex PCR, while TCRdb's copy carries only in-frame clones and drops some. This table has roughly 200,000 clones, just under 90% appearing once. The sequenced sample consisted of peripheral blood. These receptors all stem from a man aged 60 to 69 who had recovered from COVID-19. Both conserved end residues are part of each CDR3. The order of the fields is J gene, D gene, clone size, V gene, CDR3 DNA, CDR3 protein. A D gene is named only where the DNA matches it firmly. Some rows have no size entry. The others give once, few or many, or a class for an expanded clone.

J: TRBJ2-2; D: TRBD2; size: NA; V: TRBV5-4; DNA: TGTGCCAGCAGCTTGGTTCGGACTAGCGGGTCCGGGGAGCTGTTTTTT; CDR3: CASSLVRTSGSGELFF
J: TRBJ1-6; D: NA; size: NA; V: TRBV6-2/TRBV6-3; DNA: TGTGCCAGCAGTTACTCTGAGGATTCACCCCTCCACTTT; CDR3: CASSYSEDSPLHF
J: TRBJ1-5; D: NA; size: few; V: TRBV5-5; DNA: TGTGCCAGCAGCTTGGCCGGGGGGCAGAGACAGCCCCAGCATTTT; CDR3: CASSLAGGQRQPQHF
J: TRBJ2-5; D: NA; size: NA; V: TRBV29-1; DNA: TGCAGCGTTGATAGGCAGGGTCCGGAGACCCAGTACTTC; CDR3: CSVDRQGPETQYF
J: TRBJ2-5; D: TRBD2; size: NA; V: TRBV9; DNA: TGTGCCAGCAGCGTAGCCGTAGGGACTAGCGGATCTCAAGAGACCCAGTACTTC; CDR3: CASSVAVGTSGSQETQYF
J: TRBJ2-3; D: TRBD2; size: NA; V: TRBV6-5; DNA: TGTGCCAGCAGTTACGGAACTAGCGGGAGCGATACGCAGTATTTT; CDR3: CASSYGTSGSDTQYF
J: TRBJ1-6; D: TRBD1; size: once; V: TRBV7-9; DNA: TGTGCCAGCAGCGCCCGACAGGGCTATAATTCACCCCTCCACTTT; CDR3: CASSARQGYNSPLHF
J: TRBJ1-1; D: NA; size: NA; V: TRBV5-1; DNA: TGCGCCAGCAGCTTTATCACAGGGAACCCGACCATGAACACTGAAGCTTTCTTT; CDR3: CASSFITGNPTMNTEAFF
J: TRBJ2-7; D: NA; size: NA; V: TRBV6-8; DNA: TGTGCCAGCAGTTACACGTCAAATCCCGGGGTCTGCGAGCAGTACTTC; CDR3: CASSYTSNPGVCEQYF
J: TRBJ1-5; D: NA; size: NA; V: TRBV14; DNA: TGTGCCAGCAGCCAGTCAGGTTCAGTGCAGCCCCAGCATTTT; CDR3: CASSQSGSVQPQHF
J: TRBJ2-5; D: NA; size: NA; V: TRBV5-1; DNA: TGCGCCAGCAGCCCCCGGGAAGGCTCAGAGACCCAGTACTTC; CDR3: CASSPREGSETQYF
J: TRBJ1-5; D: NA; size: once; V: TRBV7-9; DNA: TGTGCCAGCACCCCTCCCGGAGGTGGCAATCAGCCCCAGCATTTT; CDR3: CASTPPGGGNQPQHF
J: TRBJ1-3; D: NA; size: once; V: TRBV5-1; DNA: TGCGCCAGCAGCTCTAGTGCCCGGAGGGCTGGAAACACCATATATTTT; CDR3: CASSSSARRAGNTIYF
J: TRBJ2-2; D: NA; size: NA; V: TRBV4-1; DNA: TGCGCCAGCAGCCAACCACGCCAGGGGACCCCGGGGCTGTTTTTT; CDR3: CASSQPRQGTPGLFF
J: TRBJ1-2; D: TRBD1; size: NA; V: TRBV6-5; DNA: TGTGCCAGCAGTACACCGGGACAGAACTATGGCTACACCTTC; CDR3: CASSTPGQNYGYTF
J: TRBJ1-2; D: NA; size: once; V: TRBV5-1; DNA: TGCGCCAGCAGCCCCTTCTCGGTTCGGGAAAACTATGGCTACACCTTC; CDR3: CASSPFSVRENYGYTF
J: TRBJ1-2; D: TRBD1; size: NA; V: TRBV19; DNA: TGTGCCAGTAGGAAAGAGGGACAGGGCTATGGCTACACCTTC; CDR3: CASRKEGQGYGYTF
J: TRBJ2-4; D: NA; size: NA; V: TRBV2; DNA: TGTGCCAGCTCTGGGACAACTATAGCCAAAAACATTCAGTACTTC; CDR3: CASSGTTIAKNIQYF
J: TRBJ1-1; D: NA; size: NA; V: TRBV19; DNA: TGTGCCAGTAGTGGGCCCTACACTGAAGCTTTCTTT; CDR3: CASSGPYTEAFF
J: TRBJ1-2; D: NA; size: NA; V: TRBV6-4; DNA: TGTGCCAGCAGTGCCGGGTATTCAGATCCCCTGGGCTACACCTTC; CDR3: CASSAGYSDPLGYTF
J: TRBJ1-5; D: NA; size: few; V: TRBV24-1; DNA: TGTGCCACCAGTGACACAGGTTATCAGCCCCAGCATTTT; CDR3: CATSDTGYQPQHF
J: TRBJ2-7; D: NA; size: NA; V: TRBV18; DNA: TGTGCCAGCTCCCGACTCCCCACTCTGGAGCAGTACTTC; CDR3: CASSRLPTLEQYF
J: TRBJ2-1; D: TRBD2; size: NA; V: TRBV24-1; DNA: TGTGCCACTGCCGGGACTAGCGGGAGAGACTACAATGAGCAGTTCTTC; CDR3: CATAGTSGRDYNEQFF
J: TRBJ2-7; D: NA; size: NA; V: TRBV6-5; DNA: TGTGCCAGCAACAGGCCGAGCTCCTACGAGCAGTACTTC; CDR3: CASNRPSSYEQYF
J: TRBJ2-2; D: NA; size: NA; V: TRBV9; DNA: TGTGCCAGCAGCGTAGCGACAGGGAACACCGGGGAGCTGTTTTTT; CDR3: CASSVATGNTGELFF
J: TRBJ2-1; D: TRBD1; size: NA; V: TRBV3-1/TRBV3-2; DNA: TGTGCCAGCAGCCAAATGCACAGGGGTTCCTACAATGAGCAGTTCTTC; CDR3: CASSQMHRGSYNEQFF
J: TRBJ1-5; D: NA; size: NA; V: TRBV21-1; DNA: TGTGCCAGCAGCAACTCTATCGGGACAGGGACAGAGCAGCCCCAGCATTTT; CDR3: CASSNSIGTGTEQPQHF
J: TRBJ1-5; D: NA; size: NA; V: TRBV23-1; DNA: TGCGCCAGCAGTCAATGGGGGGGCATTCCTGGACCACAGCCCCAGCATTTT; CDR3: CASSQWGGIPGPQPQHF
J: TRBJ1-2; D: NA; size: NA; V: TRBV4-1; DNA: TGCGCCAGCAGCCAAGCGGCGGAGGGTCGCTACACCTTC; CDR3: CASSQAAEGRYTF
J: TRBJ2-1; D: TRBD2; size: NA; V: TRBV24-1; DNA: TGTGCCACCAGTGCTGGACACGGGGGGGCAAATGAGCAGTTCTTC; CDR3: CATSAGHGGANEQFF
J: TRBJ1-5; D: TRBD1; size: NA; V: TRBV28; DNA: TGTGCCAGCACCCCTGACAGGGGGGATCAGCCCCAGCATTTT; CDR3: CASTPDRGDQPQHF
J: TRBJ2-5; D: TRBD2; size: NA; V: TRBV7-6; DNA: TGTGCCAGCAGCTTAGGGCTAGCGGGGGGGCGGGGGGAGACCCAGTACTTC; CDR3: CASSLGLAGGRGETQYF
J: TRBJ2-1; D: NA; size: NA; V: TRBV7-6; DNA: TGTGCCAGCAGCCACACAAACAATGAGCAGTTCTTC; CDR3: CASSHTNNEQFF
J: TRBJ1-2; D: TRBD1; size: NA; V: TRBV14; DNA: TGTGCCAGCAGCCCTAGCACAGGGGGTAGGAACTATGGCTACACCTTC; CDR3: CASSPSTGGRNYGYTF
J: TRBJ2-7; D: NA; size: once; V: TRBV5-4; DNA: TGTGCCAGCAGCATGGACGGGTACGAGCAGTACTTC; CDR3: CASSMDGYEQYF
J: TRBJ2-1; D: TRBD1; size: NA; V: TRBV5-6; DNA: TGTGCCAGCAGCGTGCCGGGACAGGGATTGAACAATGAGCAGTTCTTC; CDR3: CASSVPGQGLNNEQFF
J: TRBJ2-5; D: NA; size: NA; V: TRBV5-1; DNA: TGCGCCAGCACGATGACAGGTCAAGAGACCCAGTACTTC; CDR3: CASTMTGQETQYF
J: TRBJ1-3; D: NA; size: NA; V: TRBV7-9; DNA: TGTGCCAGCAGCTTTACGGGACAAGGAAACACCATATATTTT; CDR3: CASSFTGQGNTIYF
J: TRBJ1-1; D: NA; size: NA; V: TRBV7-9; DNA: TGTGCCAGCAGCCCCAGTACTGAAGCTTTCTTT; CDR3: CASSPSTEAFF
J: TRBJ2-1; D: NA; size: NA; V: TRBV18; DNA: TGTGCCAGCTCACCACAGGGGCAGAGGAATGAGCAGTTCTTC; CDR3: CASSPQGQRNEQFF
J: TRBJ2-1; D: NA; size: NA; V: TRBV9; DNA: TGTGCCAGTGGAGCCACTGTCTACAATGAGCAGTTCTTC; CDR3: CASGATVYNEQFF
J: TRBJ1-5; D: NA; size: NA; V: TRBV19; DNA: TGTGCCAGTAGGCCCAACCACCTATTGCCCCAGCATTTT; CDR3: CASRPNHLLPQHF
J: TRBJ2-7; D: TRBD1; size: NA; V: TRBV6-1; DNA: TGTGCCATCGCGACGGGACAGGGGACGGGGGAGCAGTACTTC; CDR3: CAIATGQGTGEQYF
J: TRBJ1-5; D: TRBD1; size: NA; V: TRBV7-9; DNA: TGTGCCAGCAGCCCAGGGGGGACAGGGGGCCGTCAGCCCCAGCATTTT; CDR3: CASSPGGTGGRQPQHF
J: TRBJ2-1; D: NA; size: NA; V: TRBV15; DNA: TGTGCCACCAGCAGAGAATCGCTAGCTGGCAATGAGCAGTTCTTC; CDR3: CATSRESLAGNEQFF
J: TRBJ2-7; D: NA; size: NA; V: TRBV19; DNA: TGTGCCAGTAGTCAGGGTTACGAGCAGTACTTC; CDR3: CASSQGYEQYF
J: TRBJ2-3; D: NA; size: NA; V: TRBV18; DNA: TGTGCCAGCTCACCACCCAGCGCCGGGGATACGCAGTATTTT; CDR3: CASSPPSAGDTQYF
J: TRBJ2-5; D: NA; size: NA; V: TRBV9; DNA: TGTGCCAGCAGCGGGGGAGCCCAAGAGACCCAGTACTTC; CDR3: CASSGGAQETQYF
J: TRBJ1-1; D: TRBD1; size: NA; V: TRBV7-3; DNA: TGTGCCAGCAGCCCCCACGGACAGGACCTGAACACTGAAGCTTTCTTT; CDR3: CASSPHGQDLNTEAFF
J: TRBJ2-2; D: NA; size: NA; V: TRBV5-1; DNA: TGCGCCAGCAGGCGACAGGCTTCAGGATTCACCGGGGAGCTGTTTTTT; CDR3: CASRRQASGFTGELFF
J: TRBJ2-1; D: NA; size: NA; V: TRBV6-6; DNA: TGTGCCAGCAGTTCGCTGACAGCGAGCTCCTACAATGAGCAGTTCTTC; CDR3: CASSSLTASSYNEQFF